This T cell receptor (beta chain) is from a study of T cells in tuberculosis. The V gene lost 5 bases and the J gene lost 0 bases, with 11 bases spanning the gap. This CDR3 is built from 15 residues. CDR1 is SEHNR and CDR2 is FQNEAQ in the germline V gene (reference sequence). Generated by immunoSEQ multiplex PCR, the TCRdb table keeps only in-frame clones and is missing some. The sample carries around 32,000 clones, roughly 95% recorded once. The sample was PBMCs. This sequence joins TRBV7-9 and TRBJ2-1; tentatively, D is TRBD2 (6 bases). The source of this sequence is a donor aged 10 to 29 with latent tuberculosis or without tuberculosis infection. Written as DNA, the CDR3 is TGTGCCAGCAGCCGATCTAGCGTCTCCTACAATGAGCAGTTCTTC. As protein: CASSRSSVSYNEQFF.